This passage covers 15 T cell receptor beta chains from one sample sequenced in a study of shared clonotypes between healthy human individuals. Only in-frame clones appear in the TCRdb table, and some are missing; sequencing was by immunoSEQ multiplex PCR. This table has around 700,000 clones, 72% appearing once. Sequencing input: memory CD4+ T cells sorted from blood. The subset was: CD45RA-negative fraction. These receptors originate from a woman aged 25 to 39 in good health.

Many counts were recorded for this clone. The chain couples TRBV5-1 to TRBJ2-1; the D gene is possibly TRBD2 (7 bases). V was trimmed by 0 bases and J by 7 bases, leaving 17 bases between them. The CDR3 spans 16 residues. Germline V gene lookup returns CDR1 SGHRS and CDR2 YFSETQ. The CDR3: CASSLVGGGPPNEQFF. The DNA of the CDR3 is TGCGCCAGCAGCTTGGTAGGCGGGGGCCCCCCGAATGAGCAGTTCTTC.

This clone has more than one count but fewer than ten. The V gene is TRBV16, the J gene TRBJ2-1, with 9 bases matching TRBD2. Germline loops: CDR1 KGHSY, CDR2 FQNENV. The CDR3 has 17 amino acids. J gave up 5 bases and V 0 bases, and 8 bases lay outside the gene matches. The CDR3 reads CASSQSRASGDHNEQFF. The CDR3 DNA is TGTGCCAGCAGCCAATCGCGGGCTAGCGGGGACCACAATGAGCAGTTCTTC.

V is TRBV29-1 and J is TRBJ2-2, with TRBD1 matching 11 bases. The CDR3 is made up of 16 amino acids. V gave up 4 bases and J gave up 0 bases; unmatched junction bases: 4. CDR1 is SQVTM and CDR2 is ANQGSEA in the germline V gene. The CDR3 here is CSVARTGGSNTGELFF. The DNA of the CDR3 is TGCAGCGTTGCTCGGACAGGGGGCTCGAACACCGGGGAGCTGTTTTTT.

This clone was observed many times. Other nucleotide sequences in the sample specify the same CDR3. The J gene is TRBJ2-7, the V gene TRBV7-2, with 7 positions matching TRBD2. After removal of 5 bases from V and 0 bases from J, the junction contained 4 bases not matched to a gene. The CDR3 contains 14 residues. Germline V gives CDR1 SGHTA, CDR2 FQGNSA. The CDR3 reads CASSPQRDSYEQYF. For the CDR3, the DNA is TGTGCCAGCAGCCCCCAGCGGGACTCCTACGAGCAGTACTTC.

The chain uses TRBV4-2 and TRBJ2-3; 15 bases line up with TRBD2. The J segment lost 1 base and the V segment lost 1 base, leaving 6 bases of the junction unmatched. CDR3 length equals 19 residues. Germline-derived CDR1 and CDR2 are LGHNA and YNFKEQ. The CDR3 bases are TGTGCCAGCAGCCAAGTTGGGACTAGCGGGAGGAGGGGCACAGATACGCAGTATTTT. Translated: CASSQVGTSGRRGTDTQYF.

This chain joins TRBV9 and TRBJ1-2; possibly TRBD1 for D (5 bases). This CDR3 region has 15 residues. Trimming removed 3 bases at V and 0 bases at J, with 12 bases between. Germline assignment: CDR1 SGDLS and CDR2 YYNGEE. DNA for the CDR3: TGTGCCAGCAGCGGGGGCAGGACAACTAACTATGGCTACACCTTC. Encoded protein: CASSGGRTTNYGYTF.

V gene TRBV5-4 combines with J gene TRBJ1-1; no firm D call. Deletions cut 0 bases from V and 0 bases from J, with 9 bases between. CDR3 size: 15 residues. Germline-derived CDR1 and CDR2 are SGHNT and YYREEE (reference sequence). The CDR3 here is CASSLGLGLNTEAFF. The CDR3 DNA is TGTGCCAGCAGCTTGGGGTTGGGATTGAACACTGAAGCTTTCTTT.

The rearrangement links TRBV28 to TRBJ1-5; TRBD1 matches 9 bases. The V and J ends lost 6 bases and 1 base, in that order; junction bases with no gene match: 4. The CDR3 has 15 amino acids. The germline V gene has CDR1 MDHEN and CDR2 SYDVKM. The chain's CDR3 is CASRPQGASNQPQHF. The CDR3 nucleotides read TGTGCCAGCAGGCCACAGGGGGCGAGCAATCAGCCCCAGCATTTT.

The chain is built from TRBV19 and TRBJ2-3; D is undetermined. Per germline, CDR1 LNHDA and CDR2 SQIVND (reference sequence). Between the trimmed V and J ends, which lost 10 bases and 7 bases, there was a span of 12 bases. The CDR3 spans 11 residues. CDR3 in DNA: TGTGCCACCCGGTTCGAGAATACGCAGTATTTT. Amino acids: CATRFENTQYF.

V usage is TRBV7-2 and J usage is TRBJ2-3; 7 nucleotides match TRBD2. V shed 3 bases and J 1 base; nucleotides not matched to a gene: 7. The CDR3 is 16 residues long. Germline V CDR1 and CDR2: SGHTA, FQGNSA. The CDR3 sequence: CASSFLASGGTDTQYF. The CDR3 DNA is TGTGCCAGCAGCTTCTTGGCTAGCGGAGGCACAGATACGCAGTATTTT.

V usage is TRBV7-7 and J usage is TRBJ2-3; 9 nucleotides align to TRBD1. Germline V lookup: CDR1 SSHAT, CDR2 FNYEAQ (reference sequence). The CDR3 loop spans 15 amino acids. The V gene end was trimmed by 5 bases and the J gene end by 5 bases; junction bases not matched to a gene: 8. The CDR3 protein is CASSPGQGPLDTQYF. The CDR3 nucleotides read TGTGCCAGCAGCCCAGGACAGGGGCCCTTAGATACGCAGTATTTT.

This clone showed up just a few times. The rearrangement uses TRBV2 and TRBJ1-2; 8 bases align to TRBD1. V dropped 8 bases and J dropped 3; count of bases not matched to a gene: 5. The CDR3 is 13 amino acids. CDR1 is SNHLY, CDR2 FYNNEI, per germline. The CDR3 region has the DNA TGTGCCAGCCAAATGACAGGGGACTATGGCTACACCTTC. Translation: CASQMTGDYGYTF.

This clone came up once. The chain has TRBV19 and TRBJ2-1; weak D call: TRBD2 (5 bases). V was clipped by 7 bases and J by 5 bases, with 15 bases between them. There are 14 residues in the CDR3. Germline V lookup: CDR1 LNHDA, CDR2 SQIVND (reference sequence). CDR3 amino acids: CASKAQEGHNEQFF. In DNA form, the CDR3 reads TGTGCCAGTAAGGCGCAAGAGGGCCACAATGAGCAGTTCTTC. Combining the CDR3 with reference TRBV19 and TRBJ2-1 gives the whole variable domain DGGITQSPKYLFRKEGQNVTLSCEQNLNHDAMYWYRQDPGQGLRLIYYSQIVNDFQKGDIAEGYSVSREKKESFPLTVTSAQKNPTAFYLCASKAQEGHNEQFFGPGTRLTVL.

This chain uses TRBV19 with TRBJ2-3; TRBD2 is a possible D gene (5 bases). The V and J ends lost 9 bases and 1 base respectively, with 14 bases between them. The CDR3 has 14 amino acids. Germline loops: CDR1 LNHDA, CDR2 SQIVND (reference sequence). CDR3 sequence reads: CASKKRERTDTQYF. CDR3 DNA: TGTGCCAGCAAGAAGAGGGAACGCACAGATACGCAGTATTTT.

This chain uses TRBV5-4 with TRBJ2-5; maybe TRBD1 (5 bases). The DNA end lines up better with TRBJ2-7; the J call may be wrong. The CDR3 covers 15 residues. CDR1 and CDR2 (germline): SGHNT, YYREEE (reference sequence). The CDR3 DNA reads as TGTGCCAGCAGCTTGGGGGGCGGTAGCTCCTACGAGCAGTACTTC. Protein: CASSLGGGSSYEQYF.